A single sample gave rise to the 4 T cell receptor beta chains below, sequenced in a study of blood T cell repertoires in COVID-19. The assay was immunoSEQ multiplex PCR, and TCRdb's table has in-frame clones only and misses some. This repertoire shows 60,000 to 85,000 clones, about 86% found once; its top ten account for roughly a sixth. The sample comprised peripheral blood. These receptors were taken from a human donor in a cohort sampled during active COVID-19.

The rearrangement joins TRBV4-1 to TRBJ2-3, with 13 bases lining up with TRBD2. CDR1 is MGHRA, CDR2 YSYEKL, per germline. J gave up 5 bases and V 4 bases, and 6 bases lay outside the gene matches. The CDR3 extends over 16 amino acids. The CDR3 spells CASSPGTSGVGDTQYF. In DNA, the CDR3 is TGCGCCAGCAGCCCGGGGACTAGCGGGGTGGGAGATACGCAGTATTTT.

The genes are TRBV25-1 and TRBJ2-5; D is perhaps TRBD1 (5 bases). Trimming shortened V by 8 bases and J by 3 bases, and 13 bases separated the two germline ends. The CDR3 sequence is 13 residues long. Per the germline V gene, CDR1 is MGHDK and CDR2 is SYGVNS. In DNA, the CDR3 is TGTGCCAGCTGGGATGACAGCGAAGAGACCCAGTACTTC. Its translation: CASWDDSEETQYF.

CDR3 nucleotide sequence: TGTGCCAGCAGCCCCGCCCCAGGTCAGAACACTGAAGCTTTCTTT. Protein sequence: CASSPAPGQNTEAFF. The chain recombines TRBV11-3 with TRBJ1-1; D gene unclear. Germline V gene data show CDR1 as SGHNT and CDR2 as YENEEA. The CDR3 totals 15 residues. Between the trimmed V and J ends, which lost 5 bases and 1 base, there was a span of 14 bases.

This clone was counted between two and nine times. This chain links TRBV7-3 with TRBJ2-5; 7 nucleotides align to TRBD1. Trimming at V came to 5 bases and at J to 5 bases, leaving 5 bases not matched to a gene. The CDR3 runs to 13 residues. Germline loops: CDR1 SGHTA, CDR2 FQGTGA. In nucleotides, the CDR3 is TGTGCCAGCAGCAAGGGACAGTGGGAGACCCAGTACTTC. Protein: CASSKGQWETQYF.